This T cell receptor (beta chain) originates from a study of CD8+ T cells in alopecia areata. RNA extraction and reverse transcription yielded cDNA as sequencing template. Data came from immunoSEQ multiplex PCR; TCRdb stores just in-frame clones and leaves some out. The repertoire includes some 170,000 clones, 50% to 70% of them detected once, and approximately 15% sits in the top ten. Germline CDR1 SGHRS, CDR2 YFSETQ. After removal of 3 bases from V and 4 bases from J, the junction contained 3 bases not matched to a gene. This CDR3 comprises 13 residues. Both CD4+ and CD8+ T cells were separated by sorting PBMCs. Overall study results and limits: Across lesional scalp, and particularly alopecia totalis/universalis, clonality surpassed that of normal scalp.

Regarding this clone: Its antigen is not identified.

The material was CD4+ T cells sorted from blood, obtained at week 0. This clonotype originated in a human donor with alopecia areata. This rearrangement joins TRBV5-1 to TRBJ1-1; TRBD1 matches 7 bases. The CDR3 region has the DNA TGCGCCAGCAGCTCGACAGGGACCACTGAAGCTTTCTTT. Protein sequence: CASSSTGTTEAFF.